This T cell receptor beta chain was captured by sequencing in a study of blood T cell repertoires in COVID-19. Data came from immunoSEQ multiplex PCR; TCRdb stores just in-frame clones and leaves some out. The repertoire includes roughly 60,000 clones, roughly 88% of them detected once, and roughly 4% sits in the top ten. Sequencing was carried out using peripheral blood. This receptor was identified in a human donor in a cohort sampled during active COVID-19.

The CDR3 DNA reads as TGTGCCAGTAGTATCTCGGGTAGCGGGGGGCCGGTCTCCTACAATGAGCAGTTCTTC. Translated, it gives CASSISGSGGPVSYNEQFF. The chain joins TRBV19 to TRBJ2-1; 10 bases map to TRBD2. Trimming took 3 bases from V and 0 from J; bases not matched to a gene: 11. The CDR3 totals 19 residues. CDR1 LNHDA and CDR2 SQIVND come from the germline V gene (reference sequence).